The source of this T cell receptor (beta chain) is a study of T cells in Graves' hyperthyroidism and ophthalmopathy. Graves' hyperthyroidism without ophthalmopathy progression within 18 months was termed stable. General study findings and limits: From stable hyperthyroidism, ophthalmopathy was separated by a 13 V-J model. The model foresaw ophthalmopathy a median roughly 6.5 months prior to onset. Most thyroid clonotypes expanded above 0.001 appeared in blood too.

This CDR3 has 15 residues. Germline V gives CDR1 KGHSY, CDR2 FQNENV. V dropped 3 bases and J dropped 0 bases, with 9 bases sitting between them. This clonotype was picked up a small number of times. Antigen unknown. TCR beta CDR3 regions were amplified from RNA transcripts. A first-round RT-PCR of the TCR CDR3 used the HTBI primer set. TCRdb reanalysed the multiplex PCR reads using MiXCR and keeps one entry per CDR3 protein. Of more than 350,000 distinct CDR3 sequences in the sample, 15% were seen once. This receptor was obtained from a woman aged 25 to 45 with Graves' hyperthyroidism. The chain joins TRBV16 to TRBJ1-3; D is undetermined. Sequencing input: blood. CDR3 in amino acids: CASSQQSASGNTIYF. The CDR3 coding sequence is TGTGCCAGCAGCCAGCAGTCAGCCTCTGGAAACACCATATATTTT.